Listed here are 12 T cell receptor beta chains from one sample, sequenced in a study of blood T cells in healthy people across ages. For the second PCR, which ran for roughly 7 to 11 cycles, a sample-barcoded 5' primer and a J-beta primer mix were used. TCRdb ran MiXCR on the 5' RACE reads and lists one entry per CDR3 protein. Here the sample spans hundreds of thousands of distinct CDR3 sequences, about 30% being singletons. The sequenced sample was blood. The receptor set was obtained from a woman older than 75 in good health.

On this clonotype: A much larger clone differs from this one at a single base, so this may be a read error. The rearrangement uses TRBV6-1 and TRBJ1-2; unclear D gene. Germline V lookup: CDR1 MNHNS, CDR2 SASEGT. The CDR3 runs to 15 residues. CDR3 loop: CANSEAAGSTYGYTF. The CDR3 DNA follows: TGTGCCAACAGTGAAGCGGCCGGGTCTACCTATGGCTACACCTTC.

This clonotype is a singleton in its sample. The genes are TRBV28 and TRBJ1-5; perhaps TRBD1 as D (5 bases). CDR3 length: 14 amino acids. V lost 11 bases and J lost 6, with 20 bases in between. The V gene's germline CDR1 is MDHEN and CDR2 SYDVKM. This CDR3 reads CAGSVGTNRQPQHF. Written as DNA, the CDR3 is TGTGCCGGGAGTGTCGGGACCAACCGTCAGCCCCAGCATTTT.

This clonotype was seen at least ten times. The V and J genes are TRBV6-2 or TRBV6-3 and TRBJ2-7; either TRBD1 or TRBD2 may supply D (5 bases each). The germline V and J ends were trimmed by 5 bases and 1 base, with 12 bases remaining between them. The germline CDR1 and CDR2 sequences are MNHEY and SVGEGT. The CDR3 sequence is 14 residues long. The CDR3 DNA reads as TGTGCCAGCAGTCGCCGGGACCGATCCTACGAGCAGTACTTC. Protein: CASSRRDRSYEQYF.

This clonotype was detected a few times. The chain uses TRBV30 and TRBJ1-3; no firm D call. Trimming removed 4 bases from V and 2 bases from J, with 12 bases in between. The CDR3 has 14 residues. The germline V gene has CDR1 GTSNPN and CDR2 SVGIG (reference sequence). The CDR3 protein is CAWKVGPTGNTIYF. The CDR3 DNA reads as TGTGCCTGGAAAGTGGGTCCAACTGGAAACACCATATATTTT.

This clonotype came up many times. The chain has TRBV4-3 and TRBJ2-3; the match to TRBD1 covers 7 bases. Germline trimming cut 3 bases from V and 5 bases from J; bases unmatched to any gene: 5. Germline CDR1 LGHNA, CDR2 YSLEER. This CDR3 comprises 14 residues. CDR3 in DNA: TGCGCCAGCAGCCACTACAGGGGTGGAGATACGCAGTATTTT. Translated: CASSHYRGGDTQYF.

Remarks on this clonotype: This may come from a read error, since a much larger clone is one base off. V gene TRBV5-5 combines with J gene TRBJ2-1; 8 bases line up with TRBD1. The CDR3 is made up of 16 amino acids. Germline V gene sequence: CDR1 SGHKS, CDR2 YYEKEE (reference sequence). The CDR3 loop is CASNLGAQGVGNEQFF. The CDR3, as DNA: TGTGCCAGCAACTTGGGAGCACAGGGGGTAGGTAATGAGCAGTTCTTC.

The J gene is TRBJ2-4, the V gene TRBV2; a possible D gene is TRBD2 (6 bases). Trimming removed 7 bases from V and 13 bases from J, with 17 bases in between. The CDR3 is 12 amino acids. Germline CDR1 reads SNHLY; CDR2 reads FYNNEI. The CDR3 loop is CASIFSSGAQYF. DNA of the CDR3: TGTGCCAGCATCTTCTCATCGGGAGCGCAGTACTTC.

This clonotype has at least ten counts. This chain uses TRBV7-2 with TRBJ2-5; 8 nucleotides align to TRBD2. Germline V gives CDR1 SGHTA, CDR2 FQGNSA. The CDR3 loop spans 14 amino acids. The V segment lost 2 bases and the J segment 6 bases; nucleotides outside the gene matches: 5. The CDR3 DNA is TGTGCCAGCAGCTTAATCGGGGGGGCACAGACCCAGTACTTC. This gives the protein CASSLIGGAQTQYF.

This chain joins TRBV5-8 and TRBJ1-5; D perhaps matches TRBD1 (5 bases). This CDR3 comprises 15 residues. Germline lookup yields CDR1 SGHTS and CDR2 YDEGEE. V was pared by 0 bases and J by 3 bases, with 10 bases between. CDR3 residues: CASSLGGRFNQPQHF. DNA for the CDR3: TGTGCCAGCAGCTTGGGGGGCCGCTTCAATCAGCCCCAGCATTTT.

Of note for this clonotype: A much more abundant neighbour one base away suggests this may be a read error. The chain joins TRBV7-2 to TRBJ2-4; 8 nucleotides align to TRBD1. CDR1 is SGHTA and CDR2 is FQGNSA in the germline V gene. V lost 5 bases to trimming and J lost 8 bases; unmatched junction nucleotides: 8. This CDR3 is built from 14 residues. The CDR3 reads CASSPPGDRHIQYF. CDR3 DNA sequence: TGTGCCAGCAGCCCTCCGGGGGACAGGCACATTCAGTACTTC. The full variable domain, in which reference TRBV7-2 and TRBJ2-4 provide the parts outside the CDR3, is GAGVSQSPSNKVTEKGKDVELRCDPISGHTALYWYRQSLGQGLEFLIYFQGNSAPDKSGLPSDRFSAERTGGSVSTLTIQRTQQEDSAVYLCASSPPGDRHIQYFGAGTRLSVL.

This clonotype turned up a few times. With a much larger clone just one base away, this may be a read error. V and J are TRBV6-5 and TRBJ2-7; D might be TRBD1 (5 bases). Germline-derived CDR1 and CDR2 are MNHEY and SVGAGI. Between the trimmed V and J ends, which lost 0 bases and 7 bases, there was a span of 16 bases. The CDR3 is 15 amino acids. The CDR3 DNA follows: TGTGCCAGCAGTTACTCGATATTAGGGGCGAATGAGCAGTACTTC. The encoded protein is CASSYSILGANEQYF.

This clonotype has a handful of counts. V is TRBV29-1 and J is TRBJ1-1; D unresolved. The germline CDR1 and CDR2 sequences are SQVTM and ANQGSEA. The CDR3 contains 16 residues. Trimming took 6 bases from V and 2 from J, leaving 22 bases between them. CDR3 in DNA: TGCAGCGTCAAATCCACTGCAGTGGGCATCAACACTGAAGCTTTCTTT. This translates into CSVKSTAVGINTEAFF. Using reference TRBV29-1 and TRBJ1-1 for the parts outside the CDR3, the full variable domain is SAVISQKPSRDICQRGTSLTIQCQVDSQVTMMFWYRQQPGQSLTLIATANQGSEATYESGFVIDKFPISRPNLTFSTLTVSNMSPEDSSIYLCSVKSTAVGINTEAFFGQGTRLTVV.